This TCR beta chain was profiled in a study of a mutant IDH1 vaccine in newly diagnosed glioma. This clone turned up a few times. The antigen is unknown. Sequencing was performed with immunoSEQ multiplex PCR; in TCRdb, only in-frame clones are kept and a portion is missing. The sample has some 130,000 clones; roughly 78% are singletons. CDR3 size: 13 residues. Looked up from germline, CDR1 is SEHNR and CDR2 is FQNEAQ (reference sequence). V lost 1 base, J lost 7 bases, and 8 bases lay in between. Indicated time point: week 11, during vaccination. Vaccination used 300 ug of mutant IDH1 20-mer peptide per dose, with topical imiquimod.

Sequenced here: PBMCs, sampled from a glioma patient whose treatment included an IDH1 peptide vaccine. V gene TRBV7-9 combines with J gene TRBJ1-5; tentative D call: TRBD1 (6 bases). The receptor was derived from a man in his forties with glioma. The CDR3 region is CASSLGGGQPQHF. Written as DNA, the CDR3 is TGTGCCAGCAGCTTAGGAGGGGGACAGCCCCAGCATTTT.